A single sample is the source of the 2 T cell receptor beta chains below, sequenced in a study of CD8 T cells in Susac syndrome. Random hexamers were used to reverse transcribe the RNA input (0.5 to 1 ug). One entry per CDR3 protein results from TCRdb running MiXCR on the immunoSEQ multiplex PCR reads. Of around 200,000 distinct CDR3 sequences detected, about 95% appear once; the ten largest clones hold 0.082%. The sequenced sample consisted of CD4+ T cells from PBMCs. The source is a human donor with multiple sclerosis.

J is TRBJ2-5 and V is TRBV29-1, with D perhaps being TRBD1 or TRBD2 (6 bases each). The V end was cut by 2 bases, the J end by 5 bases, with 15 bases between. Germline V gives CDR1 SQVTM, CDR2 ANQGSEA. There are 14 residues in the CDR3. CDR3 sequence: CSVEYTGAGETQYF. The DNA for the CDR3 is TGCAGCGTTGAATACACGGGGGCCGGGGAGACCCAGTACTTC.

The CDR3 coding sequence is TGTGCCTCAAGGGCCCAGTGGGCGGGCGAGCAGTACTTC. Residues: CASRAQWAGEQYF. The chain joins TRBV6-2 or TRBV6-3 to TRBJ2-7; the D gene is possibly TRBD2 (5 bases). Germline V gives CDR1 MNHEY, CDR2 SVGEGT. Deletions cut 11 bases from V and 6 bases from J, with 20 bases between. The CDR3 is made up of 13 amino acids.